Listed below are T cell receptor beta chains from one sample, sequenced in a study of blood T cells in healthy people across ages. A single record per CDR3 protein comes from TCRdb applying MiXCR to the 5' RACE reads. The table lists about 640,000 distinct CDR3 sequences, approximately 50% of them singletons, with 35% to 40% in the top ten. Material: blood. The receptors shown here come from a man in his 60s in good health. CDR3s include the opening cysteine and the closing phenylalanine or tryptophan. The D gene is left open where the match is weak. A clone size is listed for some rows: how often the clone was seen (once, few, many), or a class if it is expanded.

CDR3aa | CDR3nt | abundance | d_gene | j_gene | v_gene
CASSEGSQGAGGYTF | TGTGCCAGCAGTGAGGGATCCCAGGGGGCGGGAGGCTACACCTTC | once | TRBD1 | TRBJ1-2 | TRBV25-1
CASSRLAGLQETQYF | TGCGCCAGCAGCCGACTAGCGGGCCTCCAAGAGACCCAGTACTTC | - | TRBD2 | TRBJ2-5 | TRBV4-1
CASSQLLAYEQYF | TGCGCCAGCAGTCAGTTATTGGCCTACGAGCAGTACTTC | few | - | TRBJ2-7 | TRBV5-1
CASSRSTSGSPYEQYF | TGTGCCAGCAGCCGATCGACTAGCGGGAGTCCGTACGAGCAGTACTTC | - | TRBD2 | TRBJ2-7 | TRBV6-5
CASSQDEGRSSYNEQFF | TGTGCCAGCAGCCAAGATGAGGGCAGAAGCTCCTACAATGAGCAGTTCTTC | many | - | TRBJ2-1 | TRBV4-2
CASSRQGNSYEQYF | TGTGCCAGCAGCCGACAGGGCAACTCCTACGAGCAGTACTTC | - | TRBD1 | TRBJ2-7 | TRBV6-2/TRBV6-3
CASSIATGSSGANVLTF | TGCGCCAGCAGCATCGCAACCGGGAGCTCTGGGGCCAACGTCCTGACTTTC | - | - | TRBJ2-6 | TRBV5-1
CSASLAGRYYNEQFF | TGCAGTGCTAGTCTAGCGGGGAGATACTACAATGAGCAGTTCTTC | - | TRBD2 | TRBJ2-1 | TRBV20-1
CATSSEGQGQGTEAFF | TGTGCCACCAGCTCCGAGGGACAGGGTCAGGGCACTGAAGCTTTCTTT | - | TRBD1 | TRBJ1-1 | TRBV15
CASNLAAGRYYEQYF | TGTGCCAGCAACTTGGCCGCAGGGCGCTACTACGAGCAGTACTTC | - | - | TRBJ2-7 | TRBV5-6
CASSVVGQSYNEQFF | TGTGCCAGCAGCGTAGTGGGACAGTCTTACAATGAGCAGTTCTTC | - | TRBD1 | TRBJ2-1 | TRBV9
CSARGTVNYGYTF | TGCAGTGCTAGAGGGACAGTTAACTATGGCTACACCTTC | few | - | TRBJ1-2 | TRBV20-1
CASSGQAYFGEQYF | TGTGCCAGCAGCGGGCAGGCCTATTTTGGCGAGCAGTACTTC | - | - | TRBJ2-7 | TRBV9
CASSWVVGEPYNEQFF | TGTGCCAGCAGTTGGGTTGTAGGGGAGCCCTACAATGAGCAGTTCTTC | few | - | TRBJ2-1 | TRBV7-2
CASSSGQGYNEQFF | TGCGCCAGCAGTTCTGGACAGGGGTACAATGAGCAGTTCTTC | few | TRBD1 | TRBJ2-1 | TRBV5-1
CSATGTGRNEQFF | TGCAGTGCTACCGGGACAGGGCGCAATGAGCAGTTCTTC | few | TRBD1 | TRBJ2-1 | TRBV20-1
CASSDRSTDTQYF | TGTGCCAGCAGTGACAGAAGCACAGATACGCAGTATTTT | few | - | TRBJ2-3 | TRBV2
CSARTGGSGETQYF | TGCAGTGCTAGGACAGGGGGTAGTGGGGAGACCCAGTACTTC | few | TRBD1 | TRBJ2-5 | TRBV20-1
CATSDLRGLSSYNEQFF | TGTGCCACCAGTGATTTGAGAGGGCTAAGCTCCTACAATGAGCAGTTCTTC | - | - | TRBJ2-1 | TRBV24-1
CSARDGAGFTYNEQFF | TGCAGTGCTAGAGATGGGGCGGGGTTTACCTACAATGAGCAGTTCTTC | few | - | TRBJ2-1 | TRBV20-1
CASNSGDYGYTF | TGTGCCAGCAACAGCGGGGATTATGGCTACACCTTC | - | - | TRBJ1-2 | TRBV12-3/TRBV12-4
CASSFTGSGDSPLHF | TGTGCCAGCAGCTTCACAGGGTCGGGGGATTCACCCCTCCACTTT | - | - | TRBJ1-6 | TRBV7-9
CASSQEPNDNEQFF | TGCGCCAGCAGCCAAGAACCTAACGACAATGAGCAGTTCTTC | - | - | TRBJ2-1 | TRBV4-1
CASSQDLNGAPQETQYF | TGCGCCAGCAGCCAAGATTTGAACGGGGCGCCTCAAGAGACCCAGTACTTC | few | - | TRBJ2-5 | TRBV4-1
CASGDGSYEQYF | TGTGCCAGCGGAGACGGGTCCTACGAGCAGTACTTC | - | - | TRBJ2-7 | TRBV5-6
CASSELPGQGGNEQFF | TGTGCCAGCAGTGAGCTACCGGGACAGGGGGGGAATGAGCAGTTCTTC | - | TRBD1 | TRBJ2-1 | TRBV6-4
CASSPMVANYGYTF | TGTGCCAGCAGCCCAATGGTAGCTAACTATGGCTACACCTTC | - | - | TRBJ1-2 | TRBV11-2
CASSPGTGAPQETQYF | TGTGCCAGCAGCCCAGGGACAGGGGCCCCACAAGAGACCCAGTACTTC | few | TRBD1 | TRBJ2-5 | TRBV13
CASSFGTGLYGYTF | TGTGCCAGCAGCTTCGGGACAGGGCTCTATGGCTACACCTTC | - | TRBD1 | TRBJ1-2 | TRBV5-8
CATSDPGGTDTQYF | TGTGCCACCAGTGATCCGGGTGGCACAGATACGCAGTATTTT | few | - | TRBJ2-3 | TRBV24-1
CASSQGGQGVYEQYF | TGTGCCAGCAGCCAGGGGGGACAGGGAGTCTACGAGCAGTACTTC | - | TRBD1 | TRBJ2-7 | TRBV4-2
CASSAEWETQYF | TGCGCCAGCAGCGCAGAGTGGGAGACCCAGTACTTC | - | - | TRBJ2-5 | TRBV5-1
CASSLGGDGYGYTF | TGTGCCAGCAGTTTAGGGGGTGACGGCTATGGCTACACCTTC | few | - | TRBJ1-2 | TRBV12-3/TRBV12-4
CSAPRGTSGRFPDTQYF | TGCAGTGCTCCCCGGGGGACTAGCGGGAGATTCCCAGATACGCAGTATTTT | - | TRBD2 | TRBJ2-3 | TRBV20-1
CASSLNGQGAEGANVLTF | TGCGCCAGCAGCTTAAACGGACAGGGGGCGGAGGGGGCCAACGTCCTGACTTTC | - | TRBD1 | TRBJ2-6 | TRBV5-1
CSATNGHLNTEAFF | TGCAGTGCGACGAACGGACATCTGAACACTGAAGCTTTCTTT | once | - | TRBJ1-1 | TRBV20-1
CASSQDPGQGAVRGYTF | TGCGCCAGCAGCCAAGATCCGGGACAGGGGGCAGTTCGGGGCTACACCTTC | - | TRBD1 | TRBJ1-2 | TRBV4-1
CSARDVYERPDTF | TGCAGTGCTAGAGATGTTTACGAACGACCTGACACCTTC | - | - | TRBJ1-2 | TRBV20-1
CASSAGTLETPLHF | TGTGCCAGCAGTGCTGGGACCCTCGAAACACCCCTCCACTTT | - | - | TRBJ1-6 | TRBV27
CASSLGPQRVDSGANVLTF | TGTGCCAGCAGTTTGGGGCCCCAACGGGTGGACTCTGGGGCCAACGTCCTGACTTTC | - | - | TRBJ2-6 | TRBV12-3/TRBV12-4
CASRMDSQGTQYF | TGTGCCAGCAGGATGGACAGCCAAGGGACCCAGTACTTC | - | - | TRBJ2-5 | TRBV27
CAISPGQGIANSYNEQFF | TGTGCCATCAGTCCGGGACAGGGAATAGCGAACTCCTACAATGAGCAGTTCTTC | few | TRBD1 | TRBJ2-1 | TRBV10-3
CASSLITEQYF | TGTGCCAGCAGCCTAATAACCGAGCAGTACTTC | - | - | TRBJ2-7 | TRBV7-9
CASSLDLQLRHEQYF | TGCGCCAGCAGCTTGGACTTACAGCTTCGCCACGAGCAGTACTTC | - | - | TRBJ2-7 | TRBV5-1
CASSLTDLRRGLFF | TGTGCCAGCAGCTTAACGGACCTACGGCGGGGGCTGTTTTTT | - | - | TRBJ2-2 | TRBV7-2
CASSDPGRSYNEQFF | TGTGCCAGCAGTGACCCAGGGCGATCCTACAATGAGCAGTTCTTC | - | - | TRBJ2-1 | TRBV25-1
CASSHSGTSGGVGYEQYF | TGTGCCAGCAGCCATTCCGGGACTAGCGGGGGAGTAGGCTACGAGCAGTACTTC | - | TRBD2 | TRBJ2-7 | TRBV7-9
CASSLFGLANNEQFF | TGCGCCAGCAGCTTGTTTGGCCTAGCGAACAATGAGCAGTTCTTC | few | - | TRBJ2-1 | TRBV5-1
CSARDPRGSGDTQYF | TGCAGTGCTAGAGACCCGCGGGGCTCAGGTGATACGCAGTATTTT | few | - | TRBJ2-3 | TRBV20-1
CSARTSGGAQETQYF | TGCAGTGCTAGAACTAGCGGGGGGGCCCAAGAGACCCAGTACTTC | few | TRBD2 | TRBJ2-5 | TRBV20-1
CASSEGLAGGRANEQFF | TGTGCCAGCTCCGAGGGACTAGCGGGGGGGCGGGCCAATGAGCAGTTCTTC | - | TRBD2 | TRBJ2-1 | TRBV6-6
CASLGDSPTYEQYF | TGTGCCAGCCTTGGAGACAGTCCGACCTACGAGCAGTACTTC | - | - | TRBJ2-7 | TRBV28
CSGRETSTDTQYF | TGCAGCGGGCGTGAGACTAGCACAGATACGCAGTATTTT | - | - | TRBJ2-3 | TRBV29-1
CAISDPTGRGSYEQYF | TGTGCCATCAGTGACCCGACAGGGAGGGGATCCTACGAGCAGTACTTC | - | - | TRBJ2-7 | TRBV10-3